This paragraph covers one T cell receptor (beta chain) sequence. The CDR3 sequence is 14 residues long. The V gene's germline CDR1 is SGHTA and CDR2 FQGNSA. Germline trimming cut 7 bases from V and 10 bases from J; bases unmatched to any gene: 11. The sample belongs to a study of OX40 agonist ivuxolimab in advanced cancers. Data came from immunoSEQ multiplex PCR; TCRdb stores just in-frame clones and leaves some out. This sample has 55,000 to 80,000 clones, with around 80% found just once. This specimen consisted of CD4+ or CD8+ T cells sorted from blood, obtained in a trial of the OX40 agonist ivuxolimab. The sequence was collected from an adult with an advanced solid tumor such as melanoma, head and neck, liver or kidney cancer. The rearrangement uses TRBV7-2 and TRBJ1-1; 11 positions agree with TRBD1. CDR3 in amino acids: CASTPSTGTGGAFF. The CDR3 DNA reads as TGTGCCAGCACCCCCTCAACCGGGACAGGGGGAGCTTTCTTT.